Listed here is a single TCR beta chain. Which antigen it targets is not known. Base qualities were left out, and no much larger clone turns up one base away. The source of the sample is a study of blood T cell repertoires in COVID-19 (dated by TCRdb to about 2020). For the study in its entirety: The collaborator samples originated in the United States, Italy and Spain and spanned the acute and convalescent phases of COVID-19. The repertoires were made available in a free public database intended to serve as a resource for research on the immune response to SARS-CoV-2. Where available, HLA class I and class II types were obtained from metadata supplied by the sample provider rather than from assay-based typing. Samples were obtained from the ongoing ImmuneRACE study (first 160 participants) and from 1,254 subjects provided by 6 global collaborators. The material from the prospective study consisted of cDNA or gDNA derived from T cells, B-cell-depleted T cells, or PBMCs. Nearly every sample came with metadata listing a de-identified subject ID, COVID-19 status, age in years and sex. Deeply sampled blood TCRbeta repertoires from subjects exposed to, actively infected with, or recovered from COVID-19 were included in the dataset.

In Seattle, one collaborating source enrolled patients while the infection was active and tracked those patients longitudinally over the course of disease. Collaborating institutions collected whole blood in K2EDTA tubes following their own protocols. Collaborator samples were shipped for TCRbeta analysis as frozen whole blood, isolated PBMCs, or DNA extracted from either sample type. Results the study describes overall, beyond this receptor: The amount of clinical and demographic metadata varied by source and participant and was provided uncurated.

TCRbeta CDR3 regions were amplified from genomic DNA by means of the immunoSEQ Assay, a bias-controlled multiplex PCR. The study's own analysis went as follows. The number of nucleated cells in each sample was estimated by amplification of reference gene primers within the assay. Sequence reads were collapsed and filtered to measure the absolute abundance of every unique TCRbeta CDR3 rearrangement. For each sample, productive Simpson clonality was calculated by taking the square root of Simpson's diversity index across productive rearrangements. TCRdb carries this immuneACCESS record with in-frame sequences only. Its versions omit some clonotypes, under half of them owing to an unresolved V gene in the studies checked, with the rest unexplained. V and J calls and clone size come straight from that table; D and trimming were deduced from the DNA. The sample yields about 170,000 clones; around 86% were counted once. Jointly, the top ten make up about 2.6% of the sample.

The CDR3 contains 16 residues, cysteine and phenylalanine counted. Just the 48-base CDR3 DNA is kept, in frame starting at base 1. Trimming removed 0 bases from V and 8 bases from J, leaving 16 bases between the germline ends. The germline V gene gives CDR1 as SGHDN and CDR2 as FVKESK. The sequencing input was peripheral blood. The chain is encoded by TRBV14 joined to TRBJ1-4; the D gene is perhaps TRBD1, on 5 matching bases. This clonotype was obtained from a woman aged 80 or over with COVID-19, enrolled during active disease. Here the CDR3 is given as CASSQDQPGTAEKLFF. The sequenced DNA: TGTGCCAGCAGCCAAGATCAGCCCGGGACTGCCGAAAAACTGTTTTTT.